These 16 T cell receptor beta chains were sequenced from one sample in a study of T cell responses to AZD1222 COVID-19 vaccine listed by TCRdb under 2021. The time point label for this specimen denotes: baseline before first vaccination. The receptor library was made with the immunoSEQ multiplex PCR assay. TCRdb's version of the immuneACCESS table is confined to in-frame rearrangements and falls short of the full clone set. An unresolved V gene accounts for under half of the shortfall where checked; the remainder is of unknown origin. The sample table holds 110,000 or so clones, of which about 88% were seen once. The top ten clonotypes cover 17% of the sample. The starting material was peripheral blood, obtained on day 0 of AZD1222 vaccination. The receptors come from an adult in good health.

The V gene is TRBV11-3, the J gene TRBJ2-2; the D is unclear. CDR3 length: 13 amino acids. Trimming took off 3 bases at V and 6 bases at J, with 8 bases between the two ends. Per the germline V gene, CDR1 is SGHNT and CDR2 is YENEEA. The CDR3 protein is CASSFDHPGELFF. The CDR3 region has the DNA TGTGCCAGCAGCTTCGACCACCCCGGGGAGCTGTTTTTT.

The rearrangement links TRBV28 to TRBJ1-2; TRBD1 agrees at 11 bases. The CDR3 sequence is 16 residues long. CDR1 MDHEN and CDR2 SYDVKM come from the germline V gene. V lost 3 bases to trimming and J lost 3 bases; unmatched junction nucleotides: 6. DNA of the CDR3: TGTGCCAGCAGTTTTGGCGGGACAGGGGGAGACTATGGCTACACCTTC. Protein: CASSFGGTGGDYGYTF.

V usage is TRBV19 and J usage is TRBJ1-6; 10 bases align to TRBD1. The V gene end was trimmed by 5 bases and the J gene end by 5 bases; junction bases not matched to a gene: 3. The CDR3 consists of 15 residues. Germline CDR1 reads LNHDA; CDR2 reads SQIVND (reference sequence). CDR3 sequence (DNA): TGTGCCAGTAGTCCGGGACAGGGGAATAATTCACCCCTCCACTTT. It specifies CASSPGQGNNSPLHF.

V and J are TRBV28 and TRBJ1-2; D gene uncertain. There are 13 residues in the CDR3. Between the trimmed V and J ends, which lost 6 bases and 8 bases, there was a span of 16 bases. CDR1 and CDR2 from the germline V gene are MDHEN and SYDVKM. As DNA, the CDR3 is TGTGCCAGCAGCCGACCCCTCAACGTGGGCTACACCTTC. Its protein is CASSRPLNVGYTF.

This clone was seen just once. V gene TRBV3-1 (or the pseudogene TRBV3-2) combines with J gene TRBJ1-2, with D possibly matching TRBD1 (5 bases). CDR1 and CDR2 (germline): LGHDT, YNNKEL (reference sequence). The ends were cut back, 0 bases at V and 0 bases at J, with 14 bases in the middle. CDR3 length: 17 amino acids. The CDR3 protein is CASSQDARPGSNYGYTF. The CDR3 DNA sequence: TGTGCCAGCAGCCAAGATGCGAGGCCAGGGTCTAACTATGGCTACACCTTC.

This chain connects TRBV24-1 to TRBJ1-5, with 11 bases identical to TRBD1. Looked up from germline, CDR1 is KGHDR and CDR2 is SFDVKD. The CDR3 is made up of 13 amino acids. V trimming: 10 bases; J trimming: 7 bases; junction bases outside the gene matches: 5. Written as DNA, the CDR3 is TGTGCCACGGGGACAGGGGGGAGGCAGCCCCAGCATTTT. It yields the protein CATGTGGRQPQHF.

The chain recombines TRBV14 with TRBJ2-3; D not resolved. Germline lookup yields CDR1 SGHDN and CDR2 FVKESK. V was trimmed by 2 bases and J by 1 base, leaving 10 bases between them. The length of the CDR3 is 15 residues. The CDR3 DNA sequence: TGTGCCAGCAGCCAAAACGTCCCCCGCACAGATACGCAGTATTTT. This encodes CASSQNVPRTDTQYF.

The rearrangement uses TRBV5-1 and TRBJ1-4; TRBD1 is a possible D gene (6 bases). V was shortened by 0 bases and J by 8 bases, with 11 bases between the two germline ends. Germline V gene data show CDR1 as SGHRS and CDR2 as YFSETQ. This CDR3 is 14 amino acids long. The CDR3 sequence is CASSLVAGDEKLFF. In DNA, the CDR3 is TGCGCCAGCAGCTTGGTGGCAGGGGACGAAAAACTGTTTTTT.

V is TRBV9 and J is TRBJ1-6, with D perhaps matching TRBD1 (6 bases). Germline CDR1 SGDLS, CDR2 YYNGEE. Trimming pared 0 bases from V and 7 bases from J, leaving 14 bases between. This CDR3 has 16 amino acids. CDR3 amino acids: CASSVGGRGGNSPLHF. The CDR3 DNA reads as TGTGCCAGCAGCGTAGGCGGCAGGGGAGGCAATTCACCCCTCCACTTT. Combining the CDR3 with reference TRBV9 and TRBJ1-6 gives the whole variable domain DSGVTQTPKHLITATGQRVTLRCSPRSGDLSVYWYQQSLDQGLQFLIQYYNGEERAKGNILERFSAQQFPDLHSELNLSSLELGDSALYFCASSVGGRGGNSPLHFGNGTRLTVT.

The rearrangement joins TRBV19 to TRBJ2-1; TRBD2 matches at 10 bases. The V segment lost 7 bases and the J segment 13 bases; nucleotides outside the gene matches: 10. The germline V gene has CDR1 LNHDA and CDR2 SQIVND (reference sequence). The CDR3 is made up of 13 amino acids. CDR3 DNA: TGTGCCAGTAAGCACCTAGCGGGAGAAGAACAGTTCTTC. This gives the protein CASKHLAGEEQFF.

Only a few counts were recorded for this clone. J is TRBJ2-2 and V is TRBV9; possible D gene TRBD2, 5 bases. Deletions cut 6 bases from V and 2 bases from J, with 14 bases between. Germline V gives CDR1 SGDLS, CDR2 YYNGEE. This CDR3 is built from 15 residues. The CDR3 protein is CASTQGLINTGELFF. The CDR3 coding sequence is TGTGCCAGCACCCAAGGACTTATTAACACCGGGGAGCTGTTTTTT.

The rearrangement joins TRBV30 to TRBJ1-2; D is possibly TRBD1 (5 bases). Germline-derived CDR1 and CDR2 are GTSNPN and SVGIG (reference sequence). With 4 bases removed from V and 4 bases from J, the gap between germline ends came to 10 bases. This CDR3 has 12 amino acids. CDR3 sequence (DNA): TGTGCCTGGAACCGGGGCCTCTATGGCTACACCTTC. Translation: CAWNRGLYGYTF. Full variable domain (remainder filled in from reference TRBV30 and TRBJ1-2): SQTIHQWPATLVQPVGSPLSLECTVEGTSNPNLYWYRQAAGRGLQLLFYSVGIGQISSEVPQNLSASRPQDRQFILSSKKLLLSDSGFYLCAWNRGLYGYTFGSGTRLTVV.

This rearrangement joins TRBV7-2 to TRBJ2-1; 8 bases match TRBD2. CDR1 and CDR2 (germline): SGHTA, FQGNSA. The V gene end was trimmed by 3 bases and the J gene end by 10 bases; junction bases not matched to a gene: 5. This CDR3 comprises 13 residues. The CDR3 nucleotides are TGTGCCAGCAGCTTTAAGACGGGGGGGGAGCAGTTCTTC. Translation gives CASSFKTGGEQFF.

The V call is TRBV7-9, the J call TRBJ1-4; D may be TRBD1 (6 bases). The CDR3 loop spans 16 amino acids. CDR1 SEHNR and CDR2 FQNEAQ come from the germline V gene (reference sequence). Trimming left V 11 bases short and J 7 bases short, with 26 bases between. The CDR3 region is CACCEAGASLSEKLFF. The CDR3 bases are TGTGCCTGCTGCGAAGCGGGGGCCTCCCTGAGTGAAAAACTGTTTTTT.

This chain connects TRBV27 to TRBJ1-2, with D possibly TRBD1 on 6 matching bases. Germline CDR1 and CDR2: MNHEY and SMNVEV (reference sequence). The CDR3 is made up of 16 amino acids. V dropped 1 base and J dropped 1 base, with 13 bases sitting between them. The CDR3 protein is CASSLLPGGLNYGYTF. For the CDR3, the DNA is TGTGCCAGCAGTTTATTACCCGGGGGCCTTAACTATGGCTACACCTTC.

This sequence joins TRBV21-1 and TRBJ1-5; TRBD1 was called by the table and not checked on the DNA. TRBV21-1 is termed a pseudogene. CDR3 length: 12 residues. The CDR3 region is CAISGGYQPQHF. The CDR3 DNA is TGTGCCATCTCAGGGGGTTATCAGCCCCAGCATTTT.